This T cell receptor (beta chain) was retrieved from a study of T-cell memory formation after mild COVID-19. Study outcomes and limitations: Contracting CD8+ clones were enriched in EMRA, CD4+ mainly in CM and EM. Contracting clones, day 15 to 85, had balanced CD4/CD8, and later expanders favored CD4+.

The CDR3 contains 12 residues. CDR1 is ENHRY, CDR2 SYGVKD, per germline. Germline trimming cut 2 bases from V and 8 bases from J; bases unmatched to any gene: 1. There are a few counts of this clonotype. Its antigen is unidentified. TCRdb re-derived calls from the 5' RACE reads in MiXCR, one entry per CDR3 protein. The sample lists around 530,000 distinct CDR3 sequences, roughly 20% occurring once. The gene calls are TRBV10-3 and TRBJ1-1, with 8 bases lining up with TRBD1. The sample consisted of PBMCs or a T cell subset sorted from them (not recorded which). The TCR sequence derives from an adult woman who had mild COVID-19 (a few samples of this study predate the infection). Cell type and time point are not known. CDR3 sequence reads: CAISENRGEAFF. The CDR3 DNA sequence: TGTGCCATCAGTGAGAACAGGGGGGAAGCTTTCTTT.